This TCR beta chain came from a study of T cells after yellow fever vaccination. There are 18 residues in the CDR3. V lost 0 bases, J lost 6 bases, and 13 bases stayed unmatched. Germline loops: CDR1 LNHNV, CDR2 YYDKDF (reference sequence). Worth noting for this clonotype: Its antigen remains unknown.

Making TCR cDNA involved 5'RACE template switching, which added UMIs and a universal primer site. Each CDR3 protein gets one entry after TCRdb re-called the 5' RACE reads with MiXCR. Of 500,000 to 650,000 distinct CDR3 sequences in the sample, 9% to 15% were seen once. Findings of the study overall: Most clones from primary vaccination resurfaced after the booster (approximately 95% CD4, 88% CD8). The CD4 compartment and the CD8 compartment contained a small share of clonotypes in common. Contaminants from the bulk population, in the form of abundant clonotypes, could be found in FACS-sorted repertoires.

The chain employs TRBV15 and TRBJ2-1, with TRBD2 matching over 8 bases. The source was PBMCs, collected on the day of the yellow fever booster vaccination. This TCR came from a man younger than 45 who received the YFV17D yellow fever vaccine. In DNA form, the CDR3 reads TGTGCCACCAGCAGAGATTTGGCGGGAGGCCCCGGAGGCAATGAGCAGTTCTTC. Protein sequence: CATSRDLAGGPGGNEQFF.